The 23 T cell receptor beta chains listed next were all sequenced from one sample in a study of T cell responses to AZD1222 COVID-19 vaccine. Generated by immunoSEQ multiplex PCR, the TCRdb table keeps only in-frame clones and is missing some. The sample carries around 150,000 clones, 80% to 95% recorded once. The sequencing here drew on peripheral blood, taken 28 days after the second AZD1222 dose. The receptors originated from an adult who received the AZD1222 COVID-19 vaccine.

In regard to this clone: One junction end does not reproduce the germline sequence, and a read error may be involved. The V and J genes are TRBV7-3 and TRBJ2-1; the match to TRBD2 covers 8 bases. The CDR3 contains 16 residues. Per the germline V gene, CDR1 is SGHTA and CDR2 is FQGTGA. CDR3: CASSLTGTSSYNEQFF. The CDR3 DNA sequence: TGTGCCAGCAGCCTAACCGGGACTAGCTCCTACAATGAGCAGTTCTTC.

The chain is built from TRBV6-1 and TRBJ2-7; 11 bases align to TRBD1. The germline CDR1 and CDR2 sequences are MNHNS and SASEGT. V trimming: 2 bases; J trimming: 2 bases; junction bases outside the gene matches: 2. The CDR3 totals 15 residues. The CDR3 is CASSERTGGPYEQYF. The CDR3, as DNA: TGTGCCAGCAGTGAAAGGACAGGGGGCCCCTACGAGCAGTACTTC.

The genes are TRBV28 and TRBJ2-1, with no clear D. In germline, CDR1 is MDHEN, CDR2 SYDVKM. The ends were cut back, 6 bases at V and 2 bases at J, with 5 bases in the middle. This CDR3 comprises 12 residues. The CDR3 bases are TGTGCCAGCAGCTCAACCTACAATGAGCAGTTCTTC. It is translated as CASSSTYNEQFF.

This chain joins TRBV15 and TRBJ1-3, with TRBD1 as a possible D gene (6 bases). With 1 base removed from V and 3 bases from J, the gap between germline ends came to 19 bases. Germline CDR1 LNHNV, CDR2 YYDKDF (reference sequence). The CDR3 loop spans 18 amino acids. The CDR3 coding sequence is TGTGCCACCAGCAGAGGGTGGGACACCGTAGGTGATGGAAACACCATATATTTT. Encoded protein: CATSRGWDTVGDGNTIYF.

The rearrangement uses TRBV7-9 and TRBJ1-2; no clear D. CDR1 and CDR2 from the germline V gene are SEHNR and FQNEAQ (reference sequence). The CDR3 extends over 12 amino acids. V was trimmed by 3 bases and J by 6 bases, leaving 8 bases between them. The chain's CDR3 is CASSFGEDGYTF. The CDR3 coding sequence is TGTGCCAGCAGCTTCGGAGAGGATGGCTACACCTTC.

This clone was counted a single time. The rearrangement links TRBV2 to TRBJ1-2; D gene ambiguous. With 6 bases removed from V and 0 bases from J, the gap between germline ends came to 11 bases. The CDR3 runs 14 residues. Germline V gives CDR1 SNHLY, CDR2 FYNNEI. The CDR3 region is CASRARNSNYGYTF. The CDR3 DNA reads TGTGCCAGCAGAGCCAGAAACTCTAACTATGGCTACACCTTC.

The CDR3: CASGGGPTDTQYF. The CDR3, as DNA: TGTGCCAGCGGGGGCGGTCCCACAGATACGCAGTATTTT. The V gene is TRBV28, the J gene TRBJ2-3; TRBD1 is a possible D gene (6 bases). V shed 8 bases and J shed 2 bases, with 11 bases lying between them. Germline V gene lookup returns CDR1 MDHEN and CDR2 SYDVKM. This CDR3 has 13 amino acids.

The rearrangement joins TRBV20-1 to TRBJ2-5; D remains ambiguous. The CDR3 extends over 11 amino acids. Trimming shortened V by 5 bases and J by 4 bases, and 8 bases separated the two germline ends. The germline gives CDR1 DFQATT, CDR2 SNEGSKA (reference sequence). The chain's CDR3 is CSAYGGETQYF. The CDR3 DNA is TGCAGTGCTTACGGCGGAGAGACCCAGTACTTC.

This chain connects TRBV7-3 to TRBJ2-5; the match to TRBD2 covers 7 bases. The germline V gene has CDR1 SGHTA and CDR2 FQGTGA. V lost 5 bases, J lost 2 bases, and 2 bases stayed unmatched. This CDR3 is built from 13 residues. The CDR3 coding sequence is TGTGCCAGCAGCACTAGCGCACAAGAGACCCAGTACTTC. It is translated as CASSTSAQETQYF.

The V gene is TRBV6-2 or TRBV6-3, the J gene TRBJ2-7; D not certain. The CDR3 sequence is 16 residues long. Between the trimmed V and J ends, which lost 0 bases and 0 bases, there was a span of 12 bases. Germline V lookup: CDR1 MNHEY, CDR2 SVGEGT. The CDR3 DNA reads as TGTGCCAGCAGTTACTCGAAGGGCGGATACTCCTACGAGCAGTACTTC. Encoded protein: CASSYSKGGYSYEQYF.

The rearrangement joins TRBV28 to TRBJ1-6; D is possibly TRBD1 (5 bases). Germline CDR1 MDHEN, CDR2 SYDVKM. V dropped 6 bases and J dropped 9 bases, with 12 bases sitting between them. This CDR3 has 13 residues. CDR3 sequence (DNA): TGTGCCAGCAGGGTCTCTGGGGGTTCACCCCTCCACTTT. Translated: CASRVSGGSPLHF.

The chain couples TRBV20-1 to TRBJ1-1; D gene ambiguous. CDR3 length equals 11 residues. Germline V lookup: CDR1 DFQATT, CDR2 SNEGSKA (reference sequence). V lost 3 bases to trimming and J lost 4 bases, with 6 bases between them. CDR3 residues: CSASRPTEAFF. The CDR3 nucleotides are TGCAGTGCTAGTAGGCCCACTGAAGCTTTCTTT.

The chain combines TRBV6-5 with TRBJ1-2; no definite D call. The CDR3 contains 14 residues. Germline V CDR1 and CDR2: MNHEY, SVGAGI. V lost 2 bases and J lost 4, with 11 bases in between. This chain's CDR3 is CASSYMGLGYGYTF. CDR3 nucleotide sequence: TGTGCCAGCAGTTACATGGGTCTGGGCTATGGCTACACCTTC.

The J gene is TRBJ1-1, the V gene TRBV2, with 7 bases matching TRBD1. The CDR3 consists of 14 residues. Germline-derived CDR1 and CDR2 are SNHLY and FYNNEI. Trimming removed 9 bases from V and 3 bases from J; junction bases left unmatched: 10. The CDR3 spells CARRDRQRDTEAFF. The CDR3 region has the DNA TGTGCCAGACGGGACAGACAAAGGGACACTGAAGCTTTCTTT.

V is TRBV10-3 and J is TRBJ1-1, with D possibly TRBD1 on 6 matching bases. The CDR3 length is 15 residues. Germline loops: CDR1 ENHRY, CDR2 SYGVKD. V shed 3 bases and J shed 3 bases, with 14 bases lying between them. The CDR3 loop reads CAISDRGNWDTEAFF. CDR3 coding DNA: TGTGCCATCAGTGACAGGGGTAATTGGGACACTGAAGCTTTCTTT.

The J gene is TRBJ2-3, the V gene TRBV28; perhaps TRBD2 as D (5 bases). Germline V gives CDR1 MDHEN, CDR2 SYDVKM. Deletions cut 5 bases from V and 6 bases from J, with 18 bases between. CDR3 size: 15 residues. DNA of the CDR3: TGTGCCAGCAGTCCTAGACGGACTGGGCGGGATACGCAGTATTTT. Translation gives CASSPRRTGRDTQYF.

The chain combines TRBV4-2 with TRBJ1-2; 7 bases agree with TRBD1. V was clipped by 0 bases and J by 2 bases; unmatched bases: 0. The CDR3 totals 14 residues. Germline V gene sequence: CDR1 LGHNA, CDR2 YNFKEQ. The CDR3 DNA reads TGTGCCAGCAGCCAAGAAGGGGGCAACTATGGCTACACCTTC. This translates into CASSQEGGNYGYTF.

DNA for the CDR3: TGTGCCAGCAGTTTCCACCTGATATCGTCCCTCTACGAGCAGTACTTC. It translates to CASSFHLISSLYEQYF. This chain links TRBV28 with TRBJ2-7; the D is unclear. Trimming pared 3 bases from V and 3 bases from J, leaving 18 bases between. This CDR3 comprises 16 residues. CDR1 MDHEN and CDR2 SYDVKM come from the germline V gene.

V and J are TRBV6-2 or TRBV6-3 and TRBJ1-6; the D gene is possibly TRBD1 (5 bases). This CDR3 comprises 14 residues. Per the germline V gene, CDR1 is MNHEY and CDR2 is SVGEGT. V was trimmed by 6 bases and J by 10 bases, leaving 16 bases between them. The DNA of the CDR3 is TGTGCCAGCAGCCTCCGGGGGGACGGATCACCCCTCCACTTT. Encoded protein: CASSLRGDGSPLHF.

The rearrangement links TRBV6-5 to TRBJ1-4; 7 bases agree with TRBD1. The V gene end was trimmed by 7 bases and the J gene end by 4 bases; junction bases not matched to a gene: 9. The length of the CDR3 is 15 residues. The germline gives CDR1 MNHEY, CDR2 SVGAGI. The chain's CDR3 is CASKLDRALNEKLFF. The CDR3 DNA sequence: TGTGCCAGCAAGCTCGACAGGGCTCTTAATGAAAAACTGTTTTTT.

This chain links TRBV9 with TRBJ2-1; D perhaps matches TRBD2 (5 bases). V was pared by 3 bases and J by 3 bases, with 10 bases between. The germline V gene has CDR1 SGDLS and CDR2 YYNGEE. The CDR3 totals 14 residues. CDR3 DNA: TGTGCCAGCAGCGCCACTGACTACTACAATGAGCAGTTCTTC. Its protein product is CASSATDYYNEQFF.

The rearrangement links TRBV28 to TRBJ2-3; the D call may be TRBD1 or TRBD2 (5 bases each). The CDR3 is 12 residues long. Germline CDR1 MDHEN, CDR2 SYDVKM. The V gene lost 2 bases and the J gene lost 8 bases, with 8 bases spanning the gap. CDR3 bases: TGTGCCAGCAGTTTAAGGGGACGTACGCAGTATTTT. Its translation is CASSLRGRTQYF.

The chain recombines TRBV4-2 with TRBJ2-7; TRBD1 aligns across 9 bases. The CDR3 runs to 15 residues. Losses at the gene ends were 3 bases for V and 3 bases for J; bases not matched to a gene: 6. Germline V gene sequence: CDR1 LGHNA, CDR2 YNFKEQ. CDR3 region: CASSHTGTGRYEQYF. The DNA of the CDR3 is TGTGCCAGCAGCCATACCGGGACAGGGCGCTACGAGCAGTACTTC.